This TCR beta chain appears in the sequencing data of a study of patients and donors after allogeneic stem cell transplantation. MiXCR, run by TCRdb on the RT-PCR reads, gives a single entry per CDR3 protein. The table shows about 960,000 distinct CDR3 sequences, with more than 15% occurring only once. This CDR3 region has 16 residues. Germline CDR1 SGHTA, CDR2 FQGNSA. With 0 bases removed from V and 5 bases from J, the gap between germline ends came to 16 bases. This clonotype was seen a few times. The rearrangement uses TRBV7-2 and TRBJ1-1, with D unresolved. The sample taken for sequencing was blood, either unsorted or a sorted T cell fraction (not recorded which). The source is a human donor who was either an allogeneic HSCT recipient or a stem cell or donor lymphocyte infusion donor (not recorded which). It is not recorded whose cells these are; they may come from a transplant donor. CDR3 residues: CASSLASTAWRTEAFF. The CDR3 DNA is TGTGCCAGCAGCTTAGCCAGCACTGCATGGAGAACTGAAGCTTTCTTT.